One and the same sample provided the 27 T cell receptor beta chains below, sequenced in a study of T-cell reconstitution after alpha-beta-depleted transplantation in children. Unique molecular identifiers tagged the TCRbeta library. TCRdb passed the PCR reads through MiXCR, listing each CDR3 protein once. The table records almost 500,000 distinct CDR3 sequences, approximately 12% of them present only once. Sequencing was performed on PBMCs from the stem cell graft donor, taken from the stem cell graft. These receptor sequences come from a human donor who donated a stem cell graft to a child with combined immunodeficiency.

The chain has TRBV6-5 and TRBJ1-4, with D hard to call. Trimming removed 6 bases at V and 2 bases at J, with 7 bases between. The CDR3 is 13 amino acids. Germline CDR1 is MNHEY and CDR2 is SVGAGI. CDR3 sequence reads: CASRRSTNEKLFF. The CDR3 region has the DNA TGTGCCAGCAGACGGTCTACTAATGAAAAACTGTTTTTT.

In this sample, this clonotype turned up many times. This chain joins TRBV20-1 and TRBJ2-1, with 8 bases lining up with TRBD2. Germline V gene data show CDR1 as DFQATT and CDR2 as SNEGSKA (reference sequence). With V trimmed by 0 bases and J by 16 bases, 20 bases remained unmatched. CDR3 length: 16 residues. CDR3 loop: CSARDGSQTFSGRYFF. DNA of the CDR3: TGCAGTGCTAGAGATGGGAGTCAGACTTTCAGCGGGAGATATTTCTTC.

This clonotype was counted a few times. The CDR3 reads CASSPYPGVGEQFF. In DNA form, the CDR3 reads TGTGCCAGCAGCCCCTACCCGGGGGTTGGCGAGCAGTTCTTC. The chain links TRBV7-3 to TRBJ2-1; a possible D gene is TRBD2 (6 bases). V was cut by 5 bases and J by 10 bases, with 18 bases left in between. Germline-derived CDR1 and CDR2 are SGHTA and FQGTGA. The CDR3 loop spans 14 amino acids.

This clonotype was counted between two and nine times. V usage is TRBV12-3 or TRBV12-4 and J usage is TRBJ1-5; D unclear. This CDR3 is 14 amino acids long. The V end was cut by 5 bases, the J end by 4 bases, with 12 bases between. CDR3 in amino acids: CASSPLTGNQPQHF. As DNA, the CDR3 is TGTGCCAGCAGTCCTCTAACGGGGAATCAGCCCCAGCATTTT.

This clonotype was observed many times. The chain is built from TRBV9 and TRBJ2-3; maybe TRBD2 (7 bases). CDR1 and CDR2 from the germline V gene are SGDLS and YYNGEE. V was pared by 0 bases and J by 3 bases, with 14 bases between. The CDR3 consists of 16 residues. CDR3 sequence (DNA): TGTGCCAGCAGCGTAGGTGGGGGGGGCCTGACAGATACGCAGTATTTT. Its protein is CASSVGGGGLTDTQYF.

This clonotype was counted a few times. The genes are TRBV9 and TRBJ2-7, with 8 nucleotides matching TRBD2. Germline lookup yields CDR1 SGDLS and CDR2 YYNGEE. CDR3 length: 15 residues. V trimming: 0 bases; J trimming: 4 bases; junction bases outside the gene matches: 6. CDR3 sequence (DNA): TGTGCCAGCAGCGTAGCCAGCGGGAGTGTGTACGAGCAGTACTTC. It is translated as CASSVASGSVYEQYF.

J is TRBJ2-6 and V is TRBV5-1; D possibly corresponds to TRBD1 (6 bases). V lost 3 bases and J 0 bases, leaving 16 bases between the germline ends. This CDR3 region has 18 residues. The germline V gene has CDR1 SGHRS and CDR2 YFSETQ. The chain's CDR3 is CASSSHSDSSSGANVLTF. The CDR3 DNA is TGCGCCAGCAGCTCCCACTCGGACAGTTCCTCTGGGGCCAACGTCCTGACTTTC.

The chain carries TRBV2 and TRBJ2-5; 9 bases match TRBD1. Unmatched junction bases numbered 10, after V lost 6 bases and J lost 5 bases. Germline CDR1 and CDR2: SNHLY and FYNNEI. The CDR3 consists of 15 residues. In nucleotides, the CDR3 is TGTGCCAGCAGCGCCCTCACAGGGGGCTTGGAGACCCAGTACTTC. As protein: CASSALTGGLETQYF.

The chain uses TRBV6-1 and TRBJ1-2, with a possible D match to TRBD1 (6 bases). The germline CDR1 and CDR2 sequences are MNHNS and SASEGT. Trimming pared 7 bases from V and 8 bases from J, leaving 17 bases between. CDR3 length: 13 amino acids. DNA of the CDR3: TGTGCCAGCAAGGACAGCCGCCTCGGGGGCTACACCTTC. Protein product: CASKDSRLGGYTF.

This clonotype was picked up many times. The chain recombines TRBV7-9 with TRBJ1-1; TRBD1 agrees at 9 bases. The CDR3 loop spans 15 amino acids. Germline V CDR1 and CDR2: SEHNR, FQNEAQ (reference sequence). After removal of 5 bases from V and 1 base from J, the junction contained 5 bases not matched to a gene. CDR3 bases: TGTGCCAGCAGCCCACAGACAGGGGGGAACACTGAAGCTTTCTTT. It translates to CASSPQTGGNTEAFF.

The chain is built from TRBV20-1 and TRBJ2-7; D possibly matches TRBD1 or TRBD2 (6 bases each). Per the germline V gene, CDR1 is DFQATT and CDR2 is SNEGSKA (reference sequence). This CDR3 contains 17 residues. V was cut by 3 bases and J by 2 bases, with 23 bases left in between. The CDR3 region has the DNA TGCAGTGCTAGCCGGGGGCTAAGAGGGCCTAGTCCCTACGAGCAGTACTTC. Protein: CSASRGLRGPSPYEQYF.

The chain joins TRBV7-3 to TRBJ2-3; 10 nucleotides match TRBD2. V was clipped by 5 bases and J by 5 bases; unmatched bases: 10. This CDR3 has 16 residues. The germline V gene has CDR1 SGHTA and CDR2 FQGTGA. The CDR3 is CASSKQAGGPQDTQYF. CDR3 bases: TGTGCCAGCAGCAAACAAGCGGGAGGGCCTCAAGATACGCAGTATTTT. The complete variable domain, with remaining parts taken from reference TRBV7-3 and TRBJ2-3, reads GAGVSQTPSNKVTEKGKYVELRCDPISGHTALYWYRQSLGQGPEFLIYFQGTGAADDSGLPNDRFFAVRPEGSVSTLKIQRTERGDSAVYLCASSKQAGGPQDTQYFGPGTRLTVL.

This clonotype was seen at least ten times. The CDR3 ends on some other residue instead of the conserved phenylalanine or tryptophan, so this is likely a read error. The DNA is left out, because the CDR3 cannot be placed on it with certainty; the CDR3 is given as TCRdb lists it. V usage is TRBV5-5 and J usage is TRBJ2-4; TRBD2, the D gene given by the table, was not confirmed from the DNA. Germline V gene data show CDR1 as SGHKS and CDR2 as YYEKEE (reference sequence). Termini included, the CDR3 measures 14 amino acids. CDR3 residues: CASSLVVAGAEGRL.

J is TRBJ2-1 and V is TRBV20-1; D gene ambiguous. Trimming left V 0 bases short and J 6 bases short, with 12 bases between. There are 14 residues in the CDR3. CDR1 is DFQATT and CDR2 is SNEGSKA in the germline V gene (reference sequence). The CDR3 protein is CSARDGWASNEQFF. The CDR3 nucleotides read TGCAGTGCTAGAGATGGCTGGGCCTCCAATGAGCAGTTCTTC.

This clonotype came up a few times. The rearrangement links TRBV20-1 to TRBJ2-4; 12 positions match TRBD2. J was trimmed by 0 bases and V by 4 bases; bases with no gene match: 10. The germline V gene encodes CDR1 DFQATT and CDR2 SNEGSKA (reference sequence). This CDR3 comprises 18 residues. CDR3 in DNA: TGCAGTGCTACCCTATACGGACTAGCGGGGCTAGCCAAAAACATTCAGTACTTC. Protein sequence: CSATLYGLAGLAKNIQYF.

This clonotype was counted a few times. The CDR3 bases are TGTGCCATCACCCGAGGTCTGGGACAGGGGAGTGATGGCTACACCTTC. Translation gives CAITRGLGQGSDGYTF. The V gene is TRBV10-3, the J gene TRBJ1-2; 10 bases line up with TRBD1. This CDR3 region has 16 residues. Unmatched junction bases numbered 14, after V lost 7 bases and J lost 6 bases. The germline V gene encodes CDR1 ENHRY and CDR2 SYGVKD.

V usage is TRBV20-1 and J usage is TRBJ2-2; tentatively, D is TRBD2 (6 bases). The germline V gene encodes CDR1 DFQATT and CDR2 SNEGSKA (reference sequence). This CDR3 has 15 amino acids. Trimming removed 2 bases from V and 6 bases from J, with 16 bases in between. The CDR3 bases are TGCAGTGCTAGAATGTTCGGGGACTTCCCCGGGGAGCTGTTTTTT. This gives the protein CSARMFGDFPGELFF.

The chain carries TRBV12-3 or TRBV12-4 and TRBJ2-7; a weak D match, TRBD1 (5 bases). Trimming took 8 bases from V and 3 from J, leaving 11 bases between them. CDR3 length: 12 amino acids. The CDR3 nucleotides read TGTGCCAGCGGAGTGGGGCACTACGAGCAGTACTTC. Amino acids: CASGVGHYEQYF.

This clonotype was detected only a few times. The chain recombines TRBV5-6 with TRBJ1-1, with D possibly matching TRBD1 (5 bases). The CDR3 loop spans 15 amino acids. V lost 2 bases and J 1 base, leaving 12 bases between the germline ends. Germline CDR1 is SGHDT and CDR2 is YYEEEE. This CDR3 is CASSFGGYPNTEAFF. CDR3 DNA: TGTGCCAGCAGCTTCGGGGGGTACCCGAACACTGAAGCTTTCTTT.

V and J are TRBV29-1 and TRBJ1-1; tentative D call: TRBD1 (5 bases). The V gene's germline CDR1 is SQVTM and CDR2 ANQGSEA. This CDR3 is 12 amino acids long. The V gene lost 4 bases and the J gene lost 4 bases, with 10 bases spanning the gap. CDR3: CSVAGQSTEAFF. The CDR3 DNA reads TGCAGCGTTGCGGGGCAGTCCACTGAAGCTTTCTTT.

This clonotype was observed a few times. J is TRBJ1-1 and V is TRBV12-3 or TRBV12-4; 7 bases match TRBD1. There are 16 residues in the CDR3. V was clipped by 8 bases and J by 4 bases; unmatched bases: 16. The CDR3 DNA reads TGTGCCAGCCTGTTACAGGGGTCAGGGATTAGCACTGAAGCTTTCTTT. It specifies CASLLQGSGISTEAFF.

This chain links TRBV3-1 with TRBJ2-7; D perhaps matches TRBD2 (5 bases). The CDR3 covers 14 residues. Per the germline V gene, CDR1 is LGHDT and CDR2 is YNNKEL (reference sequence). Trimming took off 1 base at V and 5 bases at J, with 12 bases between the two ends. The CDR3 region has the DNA TGTGCCAGCAGCCAAGTTGACCCCGGGAACGAGCAGTACTTC. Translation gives CASSQVDPGNEQYF.

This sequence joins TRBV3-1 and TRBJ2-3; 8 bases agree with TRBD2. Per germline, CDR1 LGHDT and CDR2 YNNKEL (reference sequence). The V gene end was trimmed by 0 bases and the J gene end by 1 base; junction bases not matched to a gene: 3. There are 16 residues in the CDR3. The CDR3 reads CASSQEARGGTDTQYF. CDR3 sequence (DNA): TGTGCCAGCAGCCAAGAGGCGCGGGGGGGCACAGATACGCAGTATTTT.

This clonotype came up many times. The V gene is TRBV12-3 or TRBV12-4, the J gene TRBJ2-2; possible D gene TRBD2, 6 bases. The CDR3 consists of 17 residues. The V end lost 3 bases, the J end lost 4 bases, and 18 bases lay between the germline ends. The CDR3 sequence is CASSFPPAAGPTGELFF. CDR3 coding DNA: TGTGCCAGCAGTTTTCCCCCTGCGGCGGGGCCCACCGGGGAGCTGTTTTTT.

DNA of the CDR3: TGTGCCATTTCAGGGGAAGGTGGGCAGTTCTTC. As protein: CAISGEGGQFF. The chain joins TRBV2 to TRBJ2-1; D is perhaps TRBD1 (6 bases). This CDR3 has 11 residues. The germline gives CDR1 SNHLY, CDR2 FYNNEI. The germline V and J ends were trimmed by 10 bases and 12 bases, with 16 bases remaining between them.

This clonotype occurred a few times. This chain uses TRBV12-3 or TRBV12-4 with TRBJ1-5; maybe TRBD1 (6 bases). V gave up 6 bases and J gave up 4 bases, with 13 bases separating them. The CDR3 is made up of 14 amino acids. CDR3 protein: CASSFRGLNQPQHF. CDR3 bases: TGTGCCAGCAGCTTCAGGGGCTTGAATCAGCCCCAGCATTTT.

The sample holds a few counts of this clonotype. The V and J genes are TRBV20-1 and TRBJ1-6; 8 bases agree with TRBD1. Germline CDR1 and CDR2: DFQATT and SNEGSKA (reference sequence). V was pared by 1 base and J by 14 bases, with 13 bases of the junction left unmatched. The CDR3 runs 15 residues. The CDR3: CSARVFTGGGTALHF. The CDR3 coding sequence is TGCAGTGCTAGAGTTTTTACAGGGGGTGGGACGGCCCTCCACTTT.